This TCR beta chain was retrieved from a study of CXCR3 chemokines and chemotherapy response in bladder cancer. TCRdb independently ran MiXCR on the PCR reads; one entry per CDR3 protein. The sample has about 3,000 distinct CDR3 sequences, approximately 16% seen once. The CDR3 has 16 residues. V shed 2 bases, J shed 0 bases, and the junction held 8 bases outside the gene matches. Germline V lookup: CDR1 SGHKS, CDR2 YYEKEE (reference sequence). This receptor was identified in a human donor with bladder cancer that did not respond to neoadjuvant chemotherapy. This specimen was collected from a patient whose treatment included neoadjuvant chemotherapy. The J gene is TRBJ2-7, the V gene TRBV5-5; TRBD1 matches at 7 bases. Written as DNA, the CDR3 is TGTGCCAGCAGCTTCCACCCCGCAGGGGGCTCCTACGAGCAGTACTTC. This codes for CASSFHPAGGSYEQYF.